This paragraph reports one T cell receptor (beta chain). There are a few counts of this clone. Its antigen is still unknown. Per-base quality was not reported, and no clone a single base away is much larger than it. Each collaborating institution followed its own protocols to collect whole blood in K2EDTA tubes. For TCRbeta analysis, collaborators shipped samples in one of three forms: frozen whole blood, isolated PBMCs, or DNA extracted from either of those sample types. TCRbeta CDR3 regions were amplified from genomic DNA by means of the immunoSEQ Assay, a bias-controlled multiplex PCR. On the authors' methods: The number of nucleated cells in each sample was estimated from the amplification of reference gene primers within the assay. To quantify the absolute abundance of each unique TCRbeta CDR3 rearrangement, sequence reads were collapsed and filtered. For each sample, productive Simpson clonality was calculated as the square root of Simpson's diversity index over productive rearrangements. TCRdb mirrors the immuneACCESS table, restricted to in-frame sequences. Some clones are absent from its copies; in checked studies, under half trace to an unresolved V gene, and the reason for the others is unknown. V, J and clone size are taken as reported in that table, and D and trimming were inferred from the DNA itself. A total of about 250,000 clones appear in this sample, approximately 85% of them only once. The ten largest clones add up to 4.5% to 6% of the sample.

The data derive from a study of blood T cell repertoires in COVID-19 (dated by TCRdb to the early 2020s). With regard to the full study: Collaborator samples came from the United States, Italy and Spain and covered acute and convalescent phases of COVID-19. The prospective study material was composed of cDNA or gDNA derived from T cells, B-cell-depleted T cells, or PBMCs. The dataset comprised deeply sampled blood TCRbeta repertoires from subjects exposed to, actively infected with, or recovered from COVID-19. The repertoires were released in a freely available public database intended as a resource for research on the immune response to SARS-CoV-2. The samples were drawn from two sources: the first 160 participants of the ongoing ImmuneRACE study, and about 1,300 subjects contributed by 6 global collaborators. A de-identified subject ID, COVID-19 status, age in years and sex were almost always included in the sample metadata. HLA class I and class II types, where available, came from metadata supplied by the sample provider rather than from assay-based typing. Results the study describes overall, beyond this receptor: Clinical and demographic metadata were provided uncurated, with the amount varying by source and participant.

A distance of 12 bases separates the germline ends of V and J, which lose 1 base and 8 bases respectively. Reading from cysteine to phenylalanine, the CDR3 counts 15 amino acids. Only the CDR3 DNA is retained, 45 bases long and in frame from the first base. CDR1 and CDR2, per the germline V gene, are SGHAT and FQNNGV. The V and J genes are TRBV11-2 and TRBJ1-6, with the D gene call left open. This TCR was recovered from a man aged 50-60 years with active or convalescent COVID-19. Input material: peripheral blood. For the CDR3, the sequence is CASSLGWFGDSPLHF. The DNA sequence reads TGTGCCAGCAGCTTAGGATGGTTCGGGGATTCACCCCTCCACTTT.